The 18 T cell receptor beta chains below come from one sample, sequenced in a study of control samples from healthy donors and cancer patients. Libraries were prepared by immunoSEQ multiplex PCR; TCRdb keeps only in-frame clonotypes and omits some of them. This sample has roughly 6,900 clones; approximately 81% occur once, and the top ten carry 25% to 30%. The sample comprised PBMCs. These receptors were obtained from a man in his sixties or seventies with lung cancer.

The CDR3 DNA reads as TGTGCCAGCACCCCCCCGACCTACAATGAGCAGTTCTTC. It encodes CASTPPTYNEQFF. The rearrangement links TRBV2 to TRBJ2-1, with D uncertain. CDR3 size: 13 residues. Per germline, CDR1 SNHLY and CDR2 FYNNEI. V dropped 7 bases and J dropped 2 bases, with 9 bases sitting between them.

This chain links TRBV20-1 with TRBJ2-1; TRBD2 matches at 9 bases. Germline lookup yields CDR1 DFQATT and CDR2 SNEGSKA (reference sequence). CDR3 length equals 15 residues. V was clipped by 3 bases and J by 2 bases; unmatched bases: 5. The CDR3 here is CSASSSGIAYNEQFF. CDR3 nucleotide sequence: TGCAGTGCTAGTTCTAGCGGGATTGCCTACAATGAGCAGTTCTTC.

The genes are TRBV6-2 or TRBV6-3 and TRBJ1-1; 10 bases fit TRBD1. V lost 6 bases and J lost 1; bases outside the gene matches: 11. CDR1 and CDR2 (germline): MNHEY, SVGEGT. The CDR3 covers 17 residues. The CDR3 DNA follows: TGTGCCAGCAGCCGAACGACAGGGGGCTCTAAGAACACTGAAGCTTTCTTT. This sequence encodes CASSRTTGGSKNTEAFF.

The sample holds a few counts of this clone. The V call is TRBV6-2 or TRBV6-3, the J call TRBJ2-1; tentative D call: TRBD1 (5 bases). The ends were cut back, 2 bases at V and 6 bases at J, with 14 bases in the middle. This CDR3 region has 15 residues. Germline CDR1 MNHEY, CDR2 SVGEGT. The CDR3 loop reads CASSYGYLGANEQFF. In DNA form, the CDR3 reads TGTGCCAGCAGTTACGGCTACCTTGGGGCCAATGAGCAGTTCTTC.

The chain couples TRBV24-1 to TRBJ2-2; D gene ambiguous. V lost 4 bases and J lost 6, with 11 bases in between. Germline values: CDR1 KGHDR, CDR2 SFDVKD. The CDR3 runs 14 residues. This chain's CDR3 is CATSEPMTPGELFF. DNA of the CDR3: TGTGCCACCAGTGAGCCCATGACCCCCGGGGAGCTGTTTTTT.

Worth noting for this clone: The junction differs from germline at one of its ends, possibly a read error. The chain employs TRBV10-3 and TRBJ1-1; unclear D gene. This CDR3 comprises 13 residues. The germline V gene has CDR1 ENHRY and CDR2 SYGVKD. The CDR3 loop reads CAISDGGNTEAFF. CDR3 nucleotides: TGTGCCATTAGTGATGGCGGGAACACTGAAGCTTTCTTT.

J is TRBJ2-1 and V is TRBV3-1 (or the pseudogene TRBV3-2); D may be TRBD1 (5 bases). The length of the CDR3 is 16 residues. V lost 0 bases, J lost 6 bases, and 15 bases lay in between. Per the germline V gene, CDR1 is LGHDT and CDR2 is YNNKEL (reference sequence). The CDR3 coding sequence is TGTGCCAGCAGCCAAGATGGGGCAGGGCGTGGCAATGAGCAGTTCTTC. Translating it yields CASSQDGAGRGNEQFF.

The rearrangement links TRBV9 to TRBJ1-6; D is uncertain. This CDR3 has 16 amino acids. With 1 base removed from V and 7 bases from J, the gap between germline ends came to 15 bases. Germline-derived CDR1 and CDR2 are SGDLS and YYNGEE. The CDR3 loop is CASSVSGALKNSPLHF. The CDR3 DNA reads TGTGCCAGCAGCGTATCGGGCGCCTTAAAAAATTCACCCCTCCACTTT.

The chain links TRBV11-2 to TRBJ2-7; no definite D call. V was trimmed by 4 bases and J by 3 bases, leaving 10 bases between them. Germline CDR1 and CDR2: SGHAT and FQNNGV. The CDR3 covers 13 residues. The CDR3 sequence: CASSSSRDYEQYF. The CDR3 DNA reads as TGTGCCAGCAGCTCCAGTCGTGACTACGAGCAGTACTTC.

This chain uses TRBV6-5 with TRBJ2-2, with unresolved D. With 5 bases removed from V and 2 bases from J, the gap between germline ends came to 3 bases. This CDR3 spans 12 amino acids. CDR1 is MNHEY and CDR2 is SVGAGI in the germline V gene. CDR3 bases: TGTGCCAGCAGTCTTAACACCGGGGAGCTGTTTTTT. It is translated as CASSLNTGELFF.

The rearrangement uses TRBV7-2 and TRBJ2-1, with 12 bases that match TRBD2. The V gene end was trimmed by 6 bases and the J gene end by 4 bases; junction bases not matched to a gene: 7. CDR1 is SGHTA, CDR2 FQGNSA, per germline. The CDR3 totals 16 residues. This CDR3 reads CASRTGGTSGYNEQFF. CDR3 bases: TGTGCCAGCAGAACAGGAGGGACTAGCGGGTACAATGAGCAGTTCTTC. The full variable domain, its missing parts supplied by reference TRBV7-2 and TRBJ2-1, is GAGVSQSPSNKVTEKGKDVELRCDPISGHTALYWYRQSLGQGLEFLIYFQGNSAPDKSGLPSDRFSAERTGGSVSTLTIQRTQQEDSAVYLCASRTGGTSGYNEQFFGPGTRLTVL.

The rearrangement uses TRBV30 and TRBJ1-4, with TRBD1 identical over 10 bases. With 1 base clipped from V and 0 bases from J, the junction kept 5 bases outside the gene matches. Germline V gene sequence: CDR1 GTSNPN, CDR2 SVGIG (reference sequence). This CDR3 region has 17 residues. The CDR3 nucleotides read TGTGCCTGGAGTGGCCCGACAGGGGGCCCAACTAATGAAAAACTGTTTTTT. Its protein is CAWSGPTGGPTNEKLFF.

This rearrangement joins TRBV5-1 to TRBJ2-3, with a weak D call TRBD2 (5 bases). V lost 4 bases and J 1 base, leaving 13 bases between the germline ends. The CDR3 contains 15 residues. CDR1 and CDR2 from the germline V gene are SGHRS and YFSETQ. CDR3 residues: CASSPYGLGTDTQYF. CDR3 bases: TGCGCCAGCAGCCCGTACGGACTGGGCACAGATACGCAGTATTTT.

This clone is a singleton in its sample. The CDR3 region is CASSYRQGVLATEAFF. The CDR3 nucleotides are TGTGCCAGCAGTTACAGACAGGGTGTACTCGCCACTGAAGCTTTCTTT. The rearrangement joins TRBV6-5 to TRBJ1-1; 7 bases match TRBD1. CDR1 is MNHEY and CDR2 is SVGAGI in the germline V gene. There are 16 residues in the CDR3. V dropped 2 bases and J dropped 4; count of bases not matched to a gene: 10.

This clone showed up just a few times. The chain carries TRBV28 and TRBJ1-1; D unresolved. Trimming took off 1 base at V and 3 bases at J, with 6 bases between the two ends. The CDR3 spans 13 residues. The V gene's germline CDR1 is MDHEN and CDR2 SYDVKM. The CDR3 DNA reads as TGTGCCAGCAGTTTATTTTGGGACACTGAAGCTTTCTTT. Translated, it gives CASSLFWDTEAFF.

CDR3 in DNA: TGTGCCAGCAGTTTATTCCCTGATACGAACACTGAAGCTTTCTTT. Its translation: CASSLFPDTNTEAFF. The chain employs TRBV27 and TRBJ1-1; D ambiguous. CDR1 and CDR2 from the germline V gene are MNHEY and SMNVEV (reference sequence). Trimming stripped 1 base from V and 1 base from J, with 10 bases between. This CDR3 has 15 residues.

The chain joins TRBV19 to TRBJ2-7, with 13 bases fitting TRBD2. Trimming took 5 bases from V and 4 from J; bases not matched to a gene: 5. Germline CDR1 LNHDA, CDR2 SQIVND (reference sequence). The CDR3 extends over 15 amino acids. This CDR3 reads CASSSGTSGVYEQYF. The CDR3 nucleotides are TGTGCCAGTAGTTCCGGGACTAGCGGGGTATACGAGCAGTACTTC.

The chain links TRBV6-5 to TRBJ2-1; TRBD2 matches at 16 bases. V was pared by 7 bases and J by 14 bases, with 8 bases of the junction left unmatched. The CDR3 consists of 14 residues. Germline CDR1 is MNHEY and CDR2 is SVGAGI. The CDR3 region has the DNA TGTGCCAGCACCAGACCGGGACTAGCGGGGGGGGAGTTCTTC. Translating gives CASTRPGLAGGEFF.